These T cell receptor beta chains were read from a single sample in a study of T cell responses to AZD1222 COVID-19 vaccine. The table came from immunoSEQ multiplex PCR; TCRdb's copy has only in-frame clones and leaves some out. The sample consists of under 200,000 clones, roughly nine tenths of them appearing once. Sequenced here: peripheral blood, sampled on day 0 of AZD1222 vaccination. The receptors here all came from an adult in good health. The conserved cysteine and the conserved F or W are not part of the CDR3 here. A D gene is named only where the DNA matches it firmly.

d_call,v_call,cdr3_aa
TRBD1,TRBV29-1,SVGTGVPGGYT
.,TRBV6-5,ASSSDRRGEKLF
.,TRBV25-1,ASSELMTGELF
.,TRBV7-2,ASSPDAFLTEAF
.,TRBV24-1,ATSYRGAGKGYGYT
TRBD1,TRBV7-6,ASSLALGTGGNAGANVLT
TRBD1,TRBV5-6,ASSAAGQFNSPLH
.,TRBV6-2/TRBV6-3,ASSYEGAPNQPQH
.,TRBV3-1/TRBV3-2,ASSQDSNRVAEAF
.,TRBV4-1,ASSQVFGLSNTEAF
TRBD1,TRBV27,ASRAGGDNSPLH
.,TRBV4-3,ASSPTFRNQETQY
.,TRBV11-3,ASSLDGGYTEAF
.,TRBV5-4,ASSLVGGADQETQY
.,TRBV5-6,ASSLVGGYTGELF
.,TRBV4-1,ASSRGWGREESYEQY
TRBD2,TRBV7-3,ASSVTSGSSYEQY
TRBD1,TRBV6-5,ASSLPGQGLDEQY
.,TRBV3-1/TRBV3-2,ASSQEWTQY
.,TRBV4-1,ASSQALLQHIL
TRBD1,TRBV29-1,SVEVTGEGNQPQH
.,TRBV3-1/TRBV3-2,ASSRGDEQY
.,TRBV29-1,SVVPPANTEAF
.,TRBV7-2,ASSLAGAVGEAF
TRBD1,TRBV11-3,ASSSRTGGHEQY
.,TRBV28,ASSKTGTQNSPLH